These 25 T cell receptor beta chains came from one sample sequenced in a study of shared clonotypes between healthy human individuals. Here immunoSEQ multiplex PCR was the method, and the copy in TCRdb shows in-frame clones only, minus some. The top ten clones hold roughly 36% of a sample with around 690,000 clones, roughly 87% of them seen once. The sequenced material came from memory CD8+ T cells from PBMCs. Subset reported: CD45RO+ cells pooled with CCR7-negative TemRA cells. The origin of the receptors is a young man in good health. Some clones in this sample may be carry-over from other donors' samples.

This clone has more than one count but fewer than ten. This chain uses TRBV7-6 with TRBJ2-2, with a weak D call TRBD2 (5 bases). In germline, CDR1 is SGHVS, CDR2 FNYEAQ. This CDR3 region has 11 residues. Trimming took off 8 bases at V and 6 bases at J, with 7 bases between the two ends. CDR3 nucleotide sequence: TGTGCCAGCGAGGGCGCCGGGGAGCTGTTTTTT. This codes for CASEGAGELFF.

The chain couples TRBV4-1 to TRBJ2-5; 9 bases are shared with TRBD2. The CDR3 sequence is 15 residues long. The germline V gene encodes CDR1 MGHRA and CDR2 YSYEKL. J gave up 1 base and V 5 bases, and 5 bases lay outside the gene matches. This CDR3 is CASSYLAGAQETQYF. In DNA, the CDR3 is TGCGCCAGCAGCTACTTAGCGGGAGCCCAAGAGACCCAGTACTTC.

V is TRBV4-2 and J is TRBJ2-5, with D possibly called TRBD1 or TRBD2 (6 bases each). Trimming removed 0 bases from V and 2 bases from J, with 10 bases in between. The CDR3 has 15 residues. The germline V gene has CDR1 LGHNA and CDR2 YNFKEQ. CDR3 amino acids: CASSQDGGPQETQYF. The DNA for the CDR3 is TGTGCCAGCAGCCAAGATGGGGGGCCTCAAGAGACCCAGTACTTC.

The CDR3 protein is CASSDTRGTEAFF. The CDR3 DNA reads TGTGCCAGCAGTGACACCCGAGGGACTGAAGCTTTCTTT. The chain links TRBV6-4 to TRBJ1-1; D gene uncertain. The CDR3 runs 13 residues. Looked up from germline, CDR1 is MRHNA and CDR2 is SNTAGT. Trimming removed 2 bases from V and 5 bases from J, with 9 bases in between.

This clone appeared a single time. The chain uses TRBV5-6 and TRBJ1-2; tentative D call: TRBD1 (6 bases). The CDR3 runs 15 residues. V was trimmed by 0 bases and J by 2 bases, leaving 11 bases between them. CDR1 and CDR2 (germline): SGHDT, YYEEEE. The CDR3 nucleotides are TGTGCCAGCAGCTTGGGTCAGGGGATCAACTATGGCTACACCTTC. The encoded protein is CASSLGQGINYGYTF. Drawing the rest from reference TRBV5-6 and TRBJ1-2, the complete variable domain is DAGVTQSPTHLIKTRGQQVTLRCSPKSGHDTVSWYQQALGQGPQFIFQYYEEEERQRGNFPDRFSGHQFPNYSSELNVNALLLGDSALYLCASSLGQGINYGYTFGSGTRLTVV.

This clone appeared a single time. V is TRBV11-2 and J is TRBJ1-2; D is possibly TRBD1 (5 bases). This CDR3 is built from 14 residues. The V gene's germline CDR1 is SGHAT and CDR2 FQNNGV. V lost 4 bases and J 4 bases, leaving 13 bases between the germline ends. The CDR3 coding sequence is TGTGCCAGCAGCTGGGGGGTCGGGATCTATGGCTACACCTTC. This translates into CASSWGVGIYGYTF.

The chain has TRBV29-1 and TRBJ1-1; D call uncertain. Germline V CDR1 and CDR2: SQVTM, ANQGSEA. Deletions cut 7 bases from V and 8 bases from J, with 11 bases between. The CDR3 spans 10 residues. CDR3 coding DNA: TGCAGCGACCTTTCCACGGAAGCTTTCTTT. Translation gives CSDLSTEAFF.

V gene TRBV9 combines with J gene TRBJ2-3; 9 bases are a match to TRBD2. The germline V gene has CDR1 SGDLS and CDR2 YYNGEE. This CDR3 spans 14 amino acids. V trimming: 4 bases; J trimming: 2 bases; junction bases outside the gene matches: 2. The CDR3 nucleotides are TGTGCCAGCAGCTCTAGCGGGGTCACAGATACGCAGTATTTT. The encoded protein is CASSSSGVTDTQYF.

The V and J genes are TRBV9 and TRBJ1-2; no firm D call. Germline lookup yields CDR1 SGDLS and CDR2 YYNGEE. V dropped 4 bases and J dropped 8 bases, with 15 bases sitting between them. The CDR3 sequence is 13 residues long. The CDR3 loop reads CASSFAEYRGYTF. Here the CDR3 DNA reads TGTGCCAGCAGCTTCGCAGAGTATAGAGGCTACACCTTC. The full variable domain, in which reference TRBV9 and TRBJ1-2 provide the parts outside the CDR3, is DSGVTQTPKHLITATGQRVTLRCSPRSGDLSVYWYQQSLDQGLQFLIQYYNGEERAKGNILERFSAQQFPDLHSELNLSSLELGDSALYFCASSFAEYRGYTFGSGTRLTVV.

On this clone itself: Other DNA sequences of this sample code for an identical CDR3. This CDR3 reads CASSDPWGNQPQHF. DNA for the CDR3: TGTGCCAGCAGTGATCCGTGGGGCAATCAGCCCCAGCATTTT. The J gene is TRBJ1-5, the V gene TRBV6-1; D uncertain. In germline, CDR1 is MNHNS, CDR2 SASEGT. Trimming left V 3 bases short and J 2 bases short, with 8 bases between. The CDR3 consists of 14 residues.

The rearrangement uses TRBV29-1 and TRBJ2-7; 8 nucleotides agree with TRBD1. The V and J ends lost 4 bases and 1 base, in that order; junction bases with no gene match: 3. This CDR3 spans 13 amino acids. Germline V CDR1 and CDR2: SQVTM, ANQGSEA. CDR3 sequence: CSVGTGGSYEQYF. The CDR3 region has the DNA TGCAGCGTTGGTACAGGGGGTTCCTACGAGCAGTACTTC.

This sequence joins TRBV12-5 and TRBJ1-2; weak D call: TRBD1 (6 bases). CDR1 is LGHNT, CDR2 FRNRAP, per germline. The CDR3 consists of 16 residues. Trimming shortened V by 1 base and J by 7 bases, and 19 bases separated the two germline ends. The CDR3 coding sequence is TGTGCTAGTGGTTTGGCCTTCGGTGGGGGGGCGCGTGGCTACACCTTC. It translates to CASGLAFGGGARGYTF.

The CDR3, as DNA: TGTGCCAGTAGTCCGTGGACTAGCTCCTACGAGCAGTACTTC. Encoded protein: CASSPWTSSYEQYF. J is TRBJ2-7 and V is TRBV19; TRBD2 matches 7 bases. From germline, CDR1 is LNHDA and CDR2 SQIVND (reference sequence). CDR3 length: 14 residues. The ends lost 5 bases at V and 0 bases at J; junction bases unmatched: 4.

This clone was seen just once. This chain uses TRBV28 with TRBJ2-7; D ambiguous. CDR1 is MDHEN, CDR2 SYDVKM, per germline. Trimming took off 1 base at V and 4 bases at J, with 5 bases between the two ends. The CDR3 contains 12 residues. The DNA for the CDR3 is TGTGCCAGCAGTTTATCAGATTACGAGCAGTACTTC. This encodes CASSLSDYEQYF.

The V gene is TRBV7-2, the J gene TRBJ2-1; 8 bases are a match to TRBD2. The germline CDR1 and CDR2 sequences are SGHTA and FQGNSA. The CDR3 is made up of 15 amino acids. With 4 bases clipped from V and 6 bases from J, the junction kept 8 bases outside the gene matches. The chain's CDR3 is CASSSRGGPANEQFF. In DNA, the CDR3 is TGTGCCAGCAGCTCTCGGGGGGGCCCGGCCAATGAGCAGTTCTTC.

The gene calls are TRBV28 and TRBJ1-5, with TRBD1 identical over 7 bases. V shed 3 bases and J 3 bases; nucleotides not matched to a gene: 5. CDR3 length: 15 residues. Germline lookup yields CDR1 MDHEN and CDR2 SYDVKM. In DNA form, the CDR3 reads TGTGCCAGCAGTTTTCTCGACAGGGTCAATCAGCCCCAGCATTTT. Its protein is CASSFLDRVNQPQHF.

The chain uses TRBV7-9 and TRBJ2-1; 8 bases agree with TRBD1. Per the germline V gene, CDR1 is SEHNR and CDR2 is FQNEAQ (reference sequence). V dropped 5 bases and J dropped 0; count of bases not matched to a gene: 6. The CDR3 consists of 16 residues. CDR3 protein: CASSDRTGSSYNEQFF. Here the CDR3 DNA reads TGTGCCAGCAGCGACCGGACAGGGAGCTCCTACAATGAGCAGTTCTTC. Variable domain in full (rest from reference TRBV7-9 and TRBJ2-1): DTGVSQNPRHKITKRGQNVTFRCDPISEHNRLYWYRQTLGQGPEFLTYFQNEAQLEKSRLLSDRFSAERPKGSFSTLEIQRTEQGDSAMYLCASSDRTGSSYNEQFFGPGTRLTVL.

This clone showed up just a few times. V usage is TRBV29-1 and J usage is TRBJ1-1; D remains ambiguous. CDR3 length equals 11 residues. Trimming pared 6 bases from V and 1 base from J, leaving 6 bases between. Per germline, CDR1 SQVTM and CDR2 ANQGSEA. The CDR3 spells CSVGTNTEAFF. The CDR3 DNA reads TGCAGCGTAGGAACGAACACTGAAGCTTTCTTT.

The chain links TRBV28 to TRBJ1-5; D not certain. This CDR3 comprises 11 residues. The V gene's germline CDR1 is MDHEN and CDR2 SYDVKM. CDR3 bases: TGTGCTAGTAAAAGCAATCAGCCCCAGCATTTT. Translation gives CASKSNQPQHF.

This clone is a singleton in its sample. This chain links TRBV6-6 with TRBJ2-5; D is possibly TRBD2 (6 bases). The CDR3 is 16 residues long. Germline CDR1 MNHNY, CDR2 SVGAGI (reference sequence). V dropped 2 bases and J dropped 5 bases, with 18 bases sitting between them. CDR3 DNA: TGTGCCAGCAGTTACGGTGTAACACGGGGGACGGAGACCCAGTACTTC. Amino acids: CASSYGVTRGTETQYF.

As regards this clone: Other nucleotide sequences in the sample specify the same CDR3. The V call is TRBV27, the J call TRBJ2-3, with 8 bases matching TRBD1. The CDR3 extends over 14 amino acids. Trimming took 5 bases from V and 0 from J; bases not matched to a gene: 1. Germline CDR1 is MNHEY and CDR2 is SMNVEV (reference sequence). CDR3 bases: TGTGCCAGCAGTCAGGGGGCTAGCACAGATACGCAGTATTTT. Amino acids: CASSQGASTDTQYF.

The V call is TRBV18, the J call TRBJ2-5; 11 bases are shared with TRBD2. The trim removed 6 bases at V and 4 bases at J, leaving 19 bases unmatched. CDR3 length: 19 amino acids. Looked up from germline, CDR1 is KGHSH and CDR2 is LQKENI. CDR3 in amino acids: CASSPAPGLAGGIRETQYF. DNA for the CDR3: TGTGCCAGCTCGCCTGCTCCGGGGCTAGCGGGGGGAATTCGAGAGACCCAGTACTTC.

This clone appeared once. V usage is TRBV9 and J usage is TRBJ2-2; the D gene is possibly TRBD2 (5 bases). V was pared by 3 bases and J by 5 bases, with 17 bases between. The length of the CDR3 is 16 residues. Germline CDR1 SGDLS, CDR2 YYNGEE. CDR3: CASSDGELPGTGELFF. CDR3 in DNA: TGTGCCAGCAGCGATGGGGAACTACCGGGGACCGGGGAGCTGTTTTTT.

This clone is a singleton in its sample. The rearrangement joins TRBV5-6 to TRBJ1-1; D perhaps matches TRBD1 (6 bases). Trimming took 4 bases from V and 4 from J, leaving 14 bases between them. The germline gives CDR1 SGHDT, CDR2 YYEEEE. This CDR3 has 14 amino acids. In nucleotides, the CDR3 is TGTGCCAGCAGCGTAGACAGGTTTGGCACTGAAGCTTTCTTT. The encoded protein is CASSVDRFGTEAFF.

The V and J genes are TRBV2 and TRBJ2-7, with a possible D match to TRBD1 (5 bases). Deletions cut 7 bases from V and 0 bases from J, with 16 bases between. From germline, CDR1 is SNHLY and CDR2 FYNNEI. The CDR3 covers 15 residues. The chain's CDR3 is CASIVLPGASYEQYF. CDR3 nucleotide sequence: TGTGCCAGCATCGTCCTTCCTGGGGCCTCCTACGAGCAGTACTTC.